The 3 T cell receptor beta chains listed next were all sequenced from one sample in a study of CD8 T cells in Susac syndrome. With random hexamers, reverse transcription was performed on about 0.5 to 1 ug of RNA. TCRdb recomputed calls from the immunoSEQ multiplex PCR reads with MiXCR, one row per CDR3 protein. The sample lists approximately 190,000 distinct CDR3 sequences, around 95% seen once, with roughly 0.093% in the top ten. The specimen sequenced was CD4+ T cells from PBMCs. Source of these receptors: a human donor with Susac syndrome.

This clonotype came up once. The chain employs TRBV7-3 and TRBJ2-5; the match to TRBD2 covers 7 bases. With V trimmed by 2 bases and J by 2 bases, 5 bases remained unmatched. There are 15 residues in the CDR3. CDR1 SGHTA and CDR2 FQGTGA come from the germline V gene. The CDR3 sequence is CASSLDGGLQETQYF. In nucleotides, the CDR3 is TGTGCCAGCAGCTTAGACGGGGGGTTACAAGAGACCCAGTACTTC.

V usage is TRBV7-3 and J usage is TRBJ2-5; 10 bases agree with TRBD1. CDR1 SGHTA and CDR2 FQGTGA come from the germline V gene. This CDR3 spans 16 amino acids. After removal of 5 bases from V and 4 bases from J, the junction contained 10 bases not matched to a gene. CDR3 amino acids: CASSPTGQGEVETQYF. CDR3 DNA sequence: TGTGCCAGCAGCCCCACTGGACAGGGGGAGGTAGAGACCCAGTACTTC.

J is TRBJ2-1 and V is TRBV6-5; possibly TRBD2 for D (6 bases). The germline gives CDR1 MNHEY, CDR2 SVGAGI. Between the trimmed V and J ends, which lost 8 bases and 7 bases, there was a span of 18 bases. The CDR3 runs 14 residues. CDR3 sequence reads: CASGELAVRNEQFF. The CDR3, as DNA: TGTGCCAGCGGCGAACTAGCAGTTCGGAATGAGCAGTTCTTC.